Listed here are 23 T cell receptor beta chains from one sample, sequenced in a study of blood T cell repertoires in COVID-19. This table comes from immunoSEQ multiplex PCR, and its TCRdb copy is limited to in-frame clones, with some not included. The profile shows 50,000 to 70,000 clones, just under 90% of them singletons. Sequences were obtained from peripheral blood. The receptor set was obtained from a human donor with active COVID-19. The donor label of this sample is uncertain.

The chain links TRBV2 to TRBJ2-3, with 12 bases lining up with TRBD2. J gave up 5 bases and V 8 bases, and 8 bases lay outside the gene matches. The V gene's germline CDR1 is SNHLY and CDR2 FYNNEI. The CDR3 length is 15 residues. The CDR3 is CASRLAGGPGDTQYF. The CDR3 DNA reads as TGTGCCAGCCGGCTAGCGGGAGGGCCGGGAGATACGCAGTATTTT.

The chain combines TRBV9 with TRBJ2-3, with D hard to call. V was cut by 4 bases and J by 0 bases, with 12 bases left in between. This CDR3 is 15 amino acids long. CDR1 SGDLS and CDR2 YYNGEE come from the germline V gene. CDR3 coding DNA: TGTGCCAGCAGCCCAGACTCTCATAGCACAGATACGCAGTATTTT. Translating gives CASSPDSHSTDTQYF.

This clone was found a few times. The J gene is TRBJ2-1, the V gene TRBV6-4, with D maybe TRBD1 (6 bases). CDR3 length: 20 amino acids. Germline assignment: CDR1 MRHNA and CDR2 SNTAGT. The V end was cut by 7 bases, the J end by 1 base, with 29 bases between. The chain's CDR3 is CASKRGRGGRTDQSYNEQFF. In DNA, the CDR3 is TGTGCCAGCAAGAGGGGGAGAGGAGGAAGAACTGACCAATCCTACAATGAGCAGTTCTTC.

The rearrangement joins TRBV4-3 to TRBJ1-4, with D possibly matching TRBD1 (5 bases). There are 16 residues in the CDR3. V was cut by 3 bases and J by 3 bases, with 14 bases left in between. Germline CDR1 reads LGHNA; CDR2 reads YSLEER. The chain's CDR3 is CASSHPQAGSNEKLFF. The DNA for the CDR3 is TGCGCCAGCAGCCACCCCCAGGCAGGGTCTAATGAAAAACTGTTTTTT.

The rearrangement joins TRBV11-2 to TRBJ1-5, with TRBD1 identical over 12 bases. The CDR3 sequence is 19 residues long. The V gene end was trimmed by 5 bases and the J gene end by 1 base; junction bases not matched to a gene: 12. Germline assignment: CDR1 SGHAT and CDR2 FQNNGV. CDR3 sequence reads: CASSPTRDRGRGSNQPQHF. CDR3 nucleotide sequence: TGTGCCAGCAGCCCCACCCGGGACAGGGGGCGCGGGAGCAATCAGCCCCAGCATTTT.

J is TRBJ2-3 and V is TRBV10-2, with a possible D match to TRBD2 (6 bases). The CDR3 runs to 17 residues. Looked up from germline, CDR1 is WSHSY and CDR2 is SAAADI. Between the trimmed V and J ends, which lost 6 bases and 0 bases, there was a span of 19 bases. The CDR3 coding sequence is TGCGCCAGCAGCCCCCTATTAAAGCGGGCTAGCACAGATACGCAGTATTTT. Its translation is CASSPLLKRASTDTQYF.

CDR3 region: CASSFPSGRPFYNEQFF. The CDR3 nucleotides read TGTGCCAGCAGCTTCCCTAGCGGGAGGCCCTTCTACAATGAGCAGTTCTTC. This chain links TRBV7-2 with TRBJ2-1, with TRBD2 identical over 11 bases. Trimming took 3 bases from V and 3 from J; bases not matched to a gene: 7. The V gene's germline CDR1 is SGHTA and CDR2 FQGNSA. This CDR3 has 17 amino acids.

The chain recombines TRBV11-3 with TRBJ2-5; perhaps TRBD2 as D (5 bases). The CDR3 spans 14 residues. The germline CDR1 and CDR2 sequences are SGHNT and YENEEA. With 1 base removed from V and 3 bases from J, the gap between germline ends came to 9 bases. CDR3 amino acids: CASSLGGDKETQYF. CDR3 sequence (DNA): TGTGCCAGCAGCTTAGGGGGAGATAAAGAGACCCAGTACTTC.

The rearrangement links TRBV6-2 or TRBV6-3 to TRBJ1-5; the match to TRBD1 covers 7 bases. This CDR3 has 13 residues. Per the germline V gene, CDR1 is MNHEY and CDR2 is SVGEGT. The V segment lost 6 bases and the J segment 6 bases; nucleotides outside the gene matches: 5. The CDR3 sequence is CASSATGSQPQHF. CDR3 nucleotide sequence: TGTGCCAGCAGCGCGACAGGGAGTCAGCCCCAGCATTTT.

This rearrangement joins TRBV5-5 to TRBJ2-3; 10 bases align to TRBD2. Germline CDR1 is SGHKS and CDR2 is YYEKEE (reference sequence). This CDR3 has 15 amino acids. The V segment lost 5 bases and the J segment 2 bases; nucleotides outside the gene matches: 5. The CDR3 sequence is CASRLTSGLTDTQYF. The CDR3 DNA reads TGTGCCAGCAGGTTGACTAGCGGGCTCACAGATACGCAGTATTTT. The full variable domain, with the rest looked up from reference TRBV5-5 and TRBJ2-3, is DAGVTQSPTHLIKTRGQQVTLRCSPISGHKSVSWYQQVLGQGPQFIFQYYEKEERGRGNFPDRFSARQFPNYSSELNVNALLLGDSALYLCASRLTSGLTDTQYFGPGTRLTVL.

The rearrangement joins TRBV19 to TRBJ1-1; D remains ambiguous. V dropped 4 bases and J dropped 0 bases, with 15 bases sitting between them. Germline lookup yields CDR1 LNHDA and CDR2 SQIVND (reference sequence). This CDR3 is built from 16 residues. The CDR3 DNA follows: TGTGCCAGTAGTAAGCTTGGGGTCGGGGTGAACACTGAAGCTTTCTTT. This translates into CASSKLGVGVNTEAFF.

V is TRBV23-1 and J is TRBJ1-5, with 9 bases lining up with TRBD1. TRBV23-1 is designated an ORF whose function remains uncertain. With 1 base clipped from V and 2 bases from J, the junction kept 12 bases outside the gene matches. The CDR3 consists of 19 residues. The CDR3 DNA follows: TGCGCCAGCAGTCAATGGCGTGGGACAGGGATTTTTTGCAATCAGCCCCAGCATTTT. Protein: CASSQWRGTGIFCNQPQHF.

This clone was observed a single time. This rearrangement joins TRBV9 to TRBJ2-2; D not certain. CDR1 is SGDLS and CDR2 is YYNGEE in the germline V gene. CDR3 length: 14 residues. The germline V and J ends were trimmed by 4 bases and 3 bases, with 10 bases remaining between them. The CDR3 protein is CASSSEVYTGELFF. The DNA for the CDR3 is TGTGCCAGCAGCTCAGAGGTTTACACCGGGGAGCTGTTTTTT.

The chain combines TRBV7-9 with TRBJ1-1; TRBD1 is a possible D gene (5 bases). The V gene's germline CDR1 is SEHNR and CDR2 FQNEAQ (reference sequence). The CDR3 runs to 13 residues. The ends were cut back, 3 bases at V and 4 bases at J, with 9 bases in the middle. The CDR3 protein is CASSLYGGTEAFF. As DNA, the CDR3 is TGTGCCAGCAGCTTGTACGGGGGCACTGAAGCTTTCTTT.

The chain links TRBV28 to TRBJ2-7; 7 bases line up with TRBD2. J gave up 3 bases and V 2 bases, and 4 bases lay outside the gene matches. Germline CDR1 and CDR2: MDHEN and SYDVKM. The CDR3 spans 14 residues. CDR3 in DNA: TGTGCCAGCAGTTTAGCGGGAGATTTCTACGAGCAGTACTTC. Protein sequence: CASSLAGDFYEQYF. Variable domain in full (rest from reference TRBV28 and TRBJ2-7): DVKVTQSSRYLVKRTGEKVFLECVQDMDHENMFWYRQDPGLGLRLIYFSYDVKMKEKGDIPEGYSVSREKKERFSLILESASTNQTSMYLCASSLAGDFYEQYFGPGTRLTVT.

The J gene is TRBJ2-3, the V gene TRBV19; 12 positions agree with TRBD2. There are 16 residues in the CDR3. The germline gives CDR1 LNHDA, CDR2 SQIVND (reference sequence). V shed 4 bases, J shed 2 bases, and the junction held 4 bases outside the gene matches. CDR3 sequence reads: CASSTRTSGATDTQYF. CDR3 bases: TGTGCCAGTAGTACCCGGACTAGCGGGGCCACAGATACGCAGTATTTT.

The CDR3 reads CASSVLTGITGELFF. CDR3 in DNA: TGTGCCAGCAGCGTTCTGACAGGGATCACCGGGGAGCTGTTTTTT. The chain employs TRBV9 and TRBJ2-2; 7 positions agree with TRBD1. The CDR3 length is 15 residues. CDR1 and CDR2 (germline): SGDLS, YYNGEE. V shed 2 bases, J shed 4 bases, and the junction held 5 bases outside the gene matches.

On this clone: Other DNA sequences in this sample translate to the same CDR3. The chain uses TRBV4-1 and TRBJ1-1; D call uncertain. The CDR3 covers 12 residues. V lost 1 base and J 7 bases, leaving 7 bases between the germline ends. CDR1 and CDR2 from the germline V gene are MGHRA and YSYEKL. The CDR3 nucleotides are TGCGCCAGCAGCCAAGGGGCAGGTGAAGCTTTCTTT. Amino acids: CASSQGAGEAFF.

The CDR3 DNA is TGTGCCAGCAGCTTAGCCGCCCCTAGCGGGTCCTCCTACGAGCAGTACTTC. This translates into CASSLAAPSGSSYEQYF. The V gene is TRBV7-6, the J gene TRBJ2-7, with 8 bases identical to TRBD2. Germline-derived CDR1 and CDR2 are SGHVS and FNYEAQ. The CDR3 has 17 residues. The V and J ends lost 0 bases and 0 bases, in that order; junction bases with no gene match: 7.

V gene TRBV6-6 combines with J gene TRBJ2-1, with D maybe TRBD2 (6 bases). The CDR3 contains 13 residues. Trimming removed 4 bases at V and 4 bases at J, with 8 bases between. Germline loops: CDR1 MNHNY, CDR2 SVGAGI (reference sequence). The CDR3 sequence: CASSSGLYNEQFF. The CDR3 bases are TGTGCCAGCAGTTCGGGACTTTACAATGAGCAGTTCTTC.

The chain employs TRBV7-2 and TRBJ2-3; maybe TRBD1 (5 bases). CDR3 length: 16 residues. Germline loops: CDR1 SGHTA, CDR2 FQGNSA. V was shortened by 5 bases and J by 0 bases, with 15 bases between the two germline ends. CDR3 bases: TGTGCCAGCAGCCGTACTGACAGAACTAGCACAGATACGCAGTATTTT. It yields the protein CASSRTDRTSTDTQYF.

J is TRBJ2-2 and V is TRBV6-2 or TRBV6-3; 9 nucleotides match TRBD2. The germline V gene has CDR1 MNHEY and CDR2 SVGEGT. After removal of 3 bases from V and 0 bases from J, the junction contained 5 bases not matched to a gene. The CDR3 covers 17 residues. CDR3 coding DNA: TGTGCCAGCAGTTATGGACTAGCGATTACGAACACCGGGGAGCTGTTTTTT. The encoded protein is CASSYGLAITNTGELFF.

This rearrangement joins TRBV7-8 to TRBJ2-1; TRBD2 matches 10 bases. Germline V gives CDR1 SGHVS, CDR2 FQNEAQ. This CDR3 comprises 18 residues. V dropped 3 bases and J dropped 5; count of bases not matched to a gene: 13. Here the CDR3 DNA reads TGTGCCAGCAGCTTTAGTGTGGCTAGCGGGAGTGTCAACAATGAGCAGTTCTTC. This gives the protein CASSFSVASGSVNNEQFF.